The rows below give T cell receptor beta chains drawn from one sample of a study of Ad26.COV2.S vaccination and SARS-CoV-2 variants. Some clones are missing from TCRdb's copy, which holds only in-frame ones; the method was immunoSEQ multiplex PCR. This sample has roughly 250,000 clones, with 70% to 90% found just once. The source was peripheral blood, collected in a trial of Ad26.COV2.S vaccine versus placebo. The receptors stem from a person between 18 and 60 years old who received the Ad26.COV2.S COVID-19 vaccine or a placebo. CDR3s include the opening cysteine and the closing phenylalanine or tryptophan. D genes are given only for firm matches. Some rows mark clone size as missing; the rest say once, few, many or name a class of expanded clone.

>TRBD1|.|TRBJ2-7|TRBV30
CACDRDRGLDEQYF
TGTGCCTGTGACCGGGACAGGGGTCTCGACGAGCAGTACTTC
>TRBD2|.|TRBJ2-3|TRBV7-3
CASSLMKVRAGVLADTQYF
TGTGCCAGCAGCTTAATGAAAGTGAGGGCGGGAGTATTAGCAGATACGCAGTATTTT
>.|.|TRBJ1-1|TRBV2
CASSVKGGLKTEAFF
TGTGCCAGCAGCGTGAAGGGGGGGTTGAAGACTGAAGCTTTCTTT
>.|.|TRBJ2-7|TRBV10-3
CAISGTGYEQYF
TGTGCCATCTCAGGGACGGGCTACGAGCAGTACTTC
>.|.|TRBJ1-1|TRBV11-3
CASSLGQGTEAFF
TGTGCCAGCAGCTTAGGGCAGGGCACTGAAGCTTTCTTT
>TRBD2|.|TRBJ2-3|TRBV3-1/TRBV3-2
CASSQEAGLAGTQYF
TGTGCCAGCAGCCAAGAGGCGGGACTAGCGGGTACGCAGTATTTT
>TRBD1|.|TRBJ1-2|TRBV18
CASSRDSANYGYTF
TGTGCCAGCTCACGGGACAGTGCTAACTATGGCTACACCTTC
>TRBD2|.|TRBJ2-1|TRBV4-3
CASSQDTSGRNEQFF
TGCGCCAGCAGCCAAGATACTAGCGGGAGAAATGAGCAGTTCTTC
>.|.|TRBJ2-5|TRBV7-9
CASTHKPETQYF
TGTGCCAGCACCCACAAGCCCGAGACCCAGTACTTC
>.|.|TRBJ1-3|TRBV27
CASSPSLISGNTIYF
TGTGCCAGCAGTCCGAGCTTGATTTCTGGAAACACCATATATTTT
>TRBD2|.|TRBJ2-4|TRBV4-3
CASSSRGDIQYF
TGCGCCAGCAGCTCACGGGGGGACATTCAGTACTTC
>TRBD2|.|TRBJ2-3|TRBV5-1
CASSPLEAGGEDTQYF
TGCGCCAGCAGCCCCCTGGAGGCGGGAGGCGAAGATACGCAGTATTTT
>.|once|TRBJ2-1|TRBV7-3
CASSFQGTGSYNEQFF
TGTGCCAGCAGCTTCCAGGGGACTGGCTCCTACAATGAGCAGTTCTTC
>.|.|TRBJ2-3|TRBV5-1
CASSLEVWQTSTDTQYF
TGCGCCAGCAGCTTGGAAGTGTGGCAGACTAGCACAGATACGCAGTATTTT
>TRBD1|once|TRBJ2-1|TRBV19
CATRGRGHYNEQFF
TGTGCCACTAGGGGCAGGGGGCACTACAATGAGCAGTTCTTC
>.|.|TRBJ2-2|TRBV5-1
CASSPSNTGELFF
TGCGCCAGCAGCCCATCGAACACCGGGGAGCTGTTTTTT
>.|few|TRBJ2-5|TRBV5-4
CASTQNQGNQETQYF
TGTGCCAGCACCCAAAACCAGGGGAACCAAGAGACCCAGTACTTC
>TRBD2|.|TRBJ2-7|TRBV19
CASRFRLAQSYEQYF
TGTGCCAGTAGATTTAGACTAGCCCAGTCCTACGAGCAGTACTTC
>.|.|TRBJ1-5|TRBV5-1
CASSLGGYQPQHF
TGCGCCAGCAGCTTGGGTGGTTATCAGCCCCAGCATTTT
>.|.|TRBJ1-2|TRBV7-9
CASSPSLRGADYGYTF
TGTGCCAGCAGCCCCTCGCTAAGAGGGGCGGACTATGGCTACACCTTC
>TRBD1|.|TRBJ2-1|TRBV7-9
CASSTPGDRYSNEQFF
TGTGCCAGCAGCACCCCCGGGGACAGGTACTCCAATGAGCAGTTCTTC
>.|.|TRBJ1-1|TRBV19
CASSIGEESLNTEAFF
TGTGCCAGTAGTATAGGGGAGGAGAGTTTGAACACTGAAGCTTTCTTT
>.|.|TRBJ2-7|TRBV5-1
CASRQGGSYEQYF
TGCGCCAGTAGACAGGGAGGCTCCTACGAGCAGTACTTC
>TRBD1|.|TRBJ1-1|TRBV6-6
CASSPGQGEVWHTEAFF
TGTGCCAGCAGTCCCGGACAGGGGGAAGTCTGGCACACTGAAGCTTTCTTT
>TRBD1|.|TRBJ1-5|TRBV6-5
CASSLTGVNQPQHF
TGTGCCAGCAGTCTAACAGGGGTTAATCAGCCCCAGCATTTT
>.|once|TRBJ2-5|TRBV7-2
CASSPSGRAETQYF
TGTGCCAGCAGCCCCTCTGGCAGGGCGGAGACCCAGTACTTC
>TRBD1|.|TRBJ1-2|TRBV6-5
CASTIQGANYGYTF
TGTGCCAGCACAATACAGGGGGCTAACTATGGCTACACCTTC
>.|once|TRBJ2-5|TRBV7-2
CASSLVGTVRAETQYF
TGTGCCAGCAGCTTAGTGGGGACGGTGAGGGCAGAGACCCAGTACTTC
>TRBD1|.|TRBJ1-1|TRBV5-6
CASSLGYRGLGTEAFF
TGTGCCAGCAGCTTGGGGTACAGGGGACTCGGCACTGAAGCTTTCTTT
>.|.|TRBJ1-1|TRBV7-2
CASSLAWNTEAFF
TGTGCCAGCAGCTTAGCTTGGAACACTGAAGCTTTCTTT
>TRBD1|.|TRBJ1-5|TRBV4-2
CASSQRGTGGWNQPQHF
TGTGCCAGCAGCCAACGAGGGACAGGGGGATGGAACCAGCCCCAGCATTTT
>.|.|TRBJ2-7|TRBV18
CASTYNAQTGGSYEQYF
TGTGCCAGCACCTATAATGCCCAGACAGGAGGCTCCTACGAGCAGTACTTC
>.|.|TRBJ2-3|TRBV4-3
CASSHATSQRADTQYF
TGCGCCAGCAGCCATGCGACGTCGCAGAGAGCAGATACGCAGTATTTT
>TRBD1|.|TRBJ1-1|TRBV5-8
CASSLQGSVNTEAFF
TGTGCCAGCAGTTTACAGGGGTCTGTCAACACTGAAGCTTTCTTT
>TRBD1|few|TRBJ1-4|TRBV18
CASSLIPTGSGEKLFF
TGTGCCAGCTCACTCATCCCGACAGGGTCAGGTGAAAAACTGTTTTTT
>.|.|TRBJ1-2|TRBV12-3/TRBV12-4
CAPLPPGRDGYTF
TGTGCCCCATTGCCCCCGGGAAGGGATGGCTACACCTTC
>.|.|TRBJ2-1|TRBV7-2
CASSLTILYNEQFF
TGTGCCAGCAGCTTAACCATTCTGTACAATGAGCAGTTCTTC
>.|.|TRBJ2-5|TRBV11-1
CASSPGRGGETQYF
TGTGCCAGCAGCCCCGGGAGAGGGGGAGAGACCCAGTACTTC
>.|.|TRBJ2-2|TRBV7-9
CASSHSLDTGELFF
TGTGCCAGCAGCCACTCTCTAGACACCGGGGAGCTGTTTTTT
>.|.|TRBJ2-3|TRBV7-2
CASSLDLAQDTQYF
TGTGCCAGCAGCTTAGACCTAGCCCAAGATACGCAGTATTTT
>.|.|TRBJ2-1|TRBV11-3
CASSLGRDEQFF
TGTGCCAGCAGCTTAGGGCGGGATGAGCAGTTCTTC
>TRBD2|.|TRBJ2-1|TRBV5-6
CASSHREGYYNEQFF
TGTGCCAGCAGCCATCGGGAGGGCTACTACAATGAGCAGTTCTTC
>TRBD2|.|TRBJ2-1|TRBV4-3
CASSQDPSGGAIDEQFF
TGCGCCAGCAGCCAAGATCCTAGCGGGGGGGCCATAGATGAGCAGTTCTTC
>TRBD1|.|TRBJ1-2|TRBV10-3
CAIRPAGTGFAGYTF
TGTGCCATCAGACCGGCCGGGACAGGGTTTGCTGGCTACACCTTC
>.|.|TRBJ2-3|TRBV7-2
CASSLAFGLAWTDTQYF
TGTGCCAGCAGCTTAGCGTTCGGCCTAGCGTGGACAGATACGCAGTATTTT